Listed here is a single T cell receptor beta chain. Collection of about 9.4 milliliters of peripheral blood was performed for each donor. At least 7 million PBMCs were isolated per sample. Extraction of total RNA produced a minimum of 5.5 micrograms from each sample. Alongside a J-beta primer mix, a sample-barcoded 5' primer served in a second PCR lasting 7 to 11 cycles. In TCRdb, the 5' RACE reads were re-called with MiXCR into one record per CDR3 protein. The sample consists of some 1.5 million distinct CDR3 sequences, over 25% of them appearing once. Germline CDR1 and CDR2: MDHEN and SYDVKM. This CDR3 has 14 residues. With V trimmed by 5 bases and J by 2 bases, 5 bases remained unmatched. This entry belongs to a study of blood T cells in healthy people across ages.

This TCR derives from a woman aged 25 to 39 in good health. Sequenced sample: blood. This chain connects TRBV28 to TRBJ1-2; 7 nucleotides agree with TRBD1. The CDR3 loop reads CASSTTGQNYGYTF. The CDR3 DNA follows: TGTGCCAGCAGTACTACGGGACAGAACTATGGCTACACCTTC.